In its sample, the clone carrying this TCR beta chain was seen a few times. Its antigen is not known. Each CDR3 protein gets one entry after TCRdb re-called the 5' RACE reads with MiXCR. Seen here are 45,000 to 50,000 distinct CDR3 sequences, 7% to 8% observed once, and the top ten hold roughly 1.5%. This record belongs to a study of T-cell memory formation after mild COVID-19. At the level of the study: TCR clusters were mostly confined to one donor each. General study points: Clones shrinking from day 15 to 85 showed even CD4/CD8 mixes; later expanders tilted CD4+. For contracting clones, CD4+ ones sat mainly in CM and EM, CD8+ in EMRA. Pre-infection memory showed some responding clones, and this suggested that cross-reactive memory joined.

The CDR3 has 13 amino acids. The V gene's germline CDR1 is SGHVS and CDR2 FQNEAQ. The ends lost 5 bases at V and 5 bases at J; junction bases unmatched: 5. What was sequenced was PBMCs or a T cell subset sorted from them (not recorded which). This chain joins TRBV7-8 and TRBJ2-7; 8 bases align to TRBD1. The sequence was collected from a young man who had mild COVID-19 (a few samples of this study predate the infection). Cell type and time point are not known. The CDR3: CASSPRTGNEQYF. CDR3 DNA: TGTGCCAGCAGCCCTCGGACAGGGAACGAGCAGTACTTC.